The 29 T cell receptor beta chains below were found in one sample sequenced in a study of cytomegalovirus exposure and HLA in healthy donors (dated by TCRdb to the late 2010s). The library was built by means of the immunoSEQ multiplex PCR assay. For the multiplex PCR, a mixture combining 60 forward primers for TCR Vbeta segments and 13 reverse primers for TCR Jbeta segments was used. This immuneACCESS table, as held by TCRdb, lists in-frame sequences with V and J called but not all clones. Of the missing ones, under half trace to an unresolved V gene in checked studies; the others have no known cause. This sample holds about 140,000 clones; about 84% were observed only once. The ten most abundant clones make up around 2.4% of the sample. The sequenced sample consisted of PBMCs. These receptors all stem from a man aged 45 to 65 in good health and CMV-seronegative.

The rearrangement joins TRBV7-2 to TRBJ2-1; 10 nucleotides agree with TRBD1. This CDR3 has 16 amino acids. CDR1 is SGHTA, CDR2 FQGNSA, per germline. With V trimmed by 1 base and J by 6 bases, 6 bases remained unmatched. CDR3 amino acids: CASSLGPRDRGNEQFF. Written as DNA, the CDR3 is TGTGCCAGCAGCTTAGGTCCTCGGGACAGGGGCAATGAGCAGTTCTTC. Full variable domain (outside the CDR3, taken from reference TRBV7-2 and TRBJ2-1): GAGVSQSPSNKVTEKGKDVELRCDPISGHTALYWYRQSLGQGLEFLIYFQGNSAPDKSGLPSDRFSAERTGGSVSTLTIQRTQQEDSAVYLCASSLGPRDRGNEQFFGPGTRLTVL.

V gene TRBV25-1 combines with J gene TRBJ2-1; D perhaps matches TRBD2 (6 bases). Germline V gene data show CDR1 as MGHDK and CDR2 as SYGVNS. The CDR3 has 14 residues. With 3 bases removed from V and 5 bases from J, the gap between germline ends came to 11 bases. CDR3 nucleotides: TGTGCCAGCAGTGATACTAGCAGAAACAATGAGCAGTTCTTC. It is translated as CASSDTSRNNEQFF.

This rearrangement joins TRBV28 to TRBJ1-3; D gene ambiguous. CDR3 length: 13 amino acids. Trimming took 10 bases from V and 2 from J, leaving 12 bases between them. CDR1 and CDR2 from the germline V gene are MDHEN and SYDVKM. The CDR3 DNA sequence: TGTGCCACGGAGGATGAAACTGGAAACACCATATATTTT. Protein: CATEDETGNTIYF.

The J gene is TRBJ2-3, the V gene TRBV28; maybe TRBD1 (5 bases). This CDR3 spans 17 amino acids. Trimming took 6 bases from V and 4 from J, leaving 23 bases between them. From germline, CDR1 is MDHEN and CDR2 SYDVKM. For the CDR3, the DNA is TGTGCCAGCAGGCGACCGCCGACAGCCCGCGTGGCAGATACGCAGTATTTT. Residues: CASRRPPTARVADTQYF. The full variable domain, rest sourced from reference TRBV28 and TRBJ2-3, is DVKVTQSSRYLVKRTGEKVFLECVQDMDHENMFWYRQDPGLGLRLIYFSYDVKMKEKGDIPEGYSVSREKKERFSLILESASTNQTSMYLCASRRPPTARVADTQYFGPGTRLTVL.

Only one count was recorded for this clone. J is TRBJ2-1 and V is TRBV9, with 8 bases identical to TRBD1. The V and J ends lost 0 bases and 8 bases, in that order; junction bases with no gene match: 7. Germline values: CDR1 SGDLS, CDR2 YYNGEE. This CDR3 region has 15 residues. The CDR3 here is CASSVAGRGRDEQFF. CDR3 coding DNA: TGTGCCAGCAGCGTAGCGGGCAGGGGGCGCGATGAGCAGTTCTTC. Full variable domain (outside the CDR3, taken from reference TRBV9 and TRBJ2-1): DSGVTQTPKHLITATGQRVTLRCSPRSGDLSVYWYQQSLDQGLQFLIQYYNGEERAKGNILERFSAQQFPDLHSELNLSSLELGDSALYFCASSVAGRGRDEQFFGPGTRLTVL.

The chain carries TRBV19 and TRBJ2-3, with D tentatively TRBD1 (5 bases). The CDR3 is made up of 15 amino acids. V was pared by 3 bases and J by 2 bases, with 12 bases between. Germline V gene data show CDR1 as LNHDA and CDR2 as SQIVND (reference sequence). This CDR3 is CASSIPGPSTDTQYF. The CDR3 DNA reads TGTGCCAGTAGTATCCCAGGGCCCTCCACAGATACGCAGTATTTT.

The rearrangement joins TRBV18 to TRBJ1-2; no reliable D call. The CDR3 covers 16 residues. V was shortened by 3 bases and J by 4 bases, with 18 bases between the two germline ends. The germline CDR1 and CDR2 sequences are KGHSH and LQKENI. CDR3 sequence reads: CASSPRQEGGSYGYTF. The CDR3 region has the DNA TGTGCCAGCTCACCTCGGCAGGAGGGCGGGAGCTATGGCTACACCTTC.

This rearrangement joins TRBV4-1 to TRBJ1-5; no definite D call. The germline V gene encodes CDR1 MGHRA and CDR2 YSYEKL. This CDR3 is built from 17 residues. V was trimmed by 4 bases and J by 3 bases, leaving 19 bases between them. The CDR3 loop is CASSPKANRDINQPQHF. The CDR3 region has the DNA TGCGCCAGCAGCCCGAAAGCTAACAGAGACATCAATCAGCCCCAGCATTTT.

J is TRBJ2-7 and V is TRBV6-1; 9 bases are shared with TRBD1. CDR3 length: 15 amino acids. Per germline, CDR1 MNHNS and CDR2 SASEGT. V was pared by 6 bases and J by 5 bases, with 11 bases of the junction left unmatched. CDR3 sequence reads: CASRKPGTGSNEQYF. The CDR3 DNA follows: TGTGCCAGCAGGAAACCCGGGACAGGGTCAAACGAGCAGTACTTC.

The V call is TRBV18, the J call TRBJ1-6; D gene uncertain. From germline, CDR1 is KGHSH and CDR2 LQKENI. This CDR3 contains 15 residues. The V gene lost 5 bases and the J gene lost 14 bases, with 22 bases spanning the gap. Here the CDR3 reads CASSGGASNLQALHF. The CDR3 nucleotides are TGTGCCAGCTCAGGAGGAGCCAGTAACCTTCAAGCCCTCCACTTT.

The V call is TRBV5-1, the J call TRBJ2-6; 7 bases align to TRBD1. The CDR3 is made up of 17 amino acids. The germline CDR1 and CDR2 sequences are SGHRS and YFSETQ. V shed 3 bases, J shed 0 bases, and the junction held 6 bases outside the gene matches. In DNA form, the CDR3 reads TGCGCCAGCAGCTCGGGACAGTTAAGCTCTGGGGCCAACGTCCTGACTTTC. This encodes CASSSGQLSSGANVLTF.

The V call is TRBV2, the J call TRBJ2-5; 7 bases fit TRBD2. CDR3 length: 12 amino acids. Germline CDR1 reads SNHLY; CDR2 reads FYNNEI. Trimming removed 8 bases from V and 4 bases from J; junction bases left unmatched: 4. The CDR3 reads CASRPGGETQYF. CDR3 in DNA: TGTGCCAGCCGGCCGGGGGGAGAGACCCAGTACTTC.

The CDR3 DNA is TGTGCCACCAGCAGAGGACAGGGGATGGAGCCCCAGCATTTT. This gives the protein CATSRGQGMEPQHF. The chain joins TRBV15 to TRBJ1-5, with TRBD1 identical over 8 bases. The germline gives CDR1 LNHNV, CDR2 YYDKDF (reference sequence). The J segment lost 8 bases and the V segment lost 1 base, leaving 4 bases of the junction unmatched. The CDR3 covers 14 residues.

This chain connects TRBV9 to TRBJ2-7; 9 bases fit TRBD1. This CDR3 has 14 residues. Germline lookup yields CDR1 SGDLS and CDR2 YYNGEE. Trimming cost V 1 base and J 4 bases; bases outside gene matches: 3. This chain's CDR3 is CASSVSGTGYEQYF. The DNA of the CDR3 is TGTGCCAGCAGCGTATCCGGGACAGGGTACGAGCAGTACTTC. Combining the CDR3 with reference TRBV9 and TRBJ2-7 gives the whole variable domain DSGVTQTPKHLITATGQRVTLRCSPRSGDLSVYWYQQSLDQGLQFLIQYYNGEERAKGNILERFSAQQFPDLHSELNLSSLELGDSALYFCASSVSGTGYEQYFGPGTRLTVT.

This chain connects TRBV5-4 to TRBJ2-7; tentative D call: TRBD1 (6 bases). This CDR3 spans 15 amino acids. Germline V gene data show CDR1 as SGHNT and CDR2 as YYREEE (reference sequence). V lost 6 bases to trimming and J lost 0 bases, with 16 bases between them. The CDR3 is CASTAARGSSYEQYF. The CDR3 nucleotides are TGTGCCAGCACCGCAGCTAGGGGGAGCTCCTACGAGCAGTACTTC. Together with reference TRBV5-4 and TRBJ2-7, the CDR3 gives the full variable domain: ETGVTQSPTHLIKTRGQQVTLRCSSQSGHNTVSWYQQALGQGPQFIFQYYREEENGRGNFPPRFSGLQFPNYSSELNVNALELDDSALYLCASTAARGSSYEQYFGPGTRLTVT.

CDR3 nucleotide sequence: TGTGCCAGCTCACCAGGAGAGAGCTATGGCTACACCTTC. Its translation is CASSPGESYGYTF. The chain has TRBV18 and TRBJ1-2; D gene unclear. Trimming shortened V by 2 bases and J by 4 bases, and 8 bases separated the two germline ends. Germline V gene lookup returns CDR1 KGHSH and CDR2 LQKENI. CDR3 length: 13 residues. The full variable domain, its missing parts supplied by reference TRBV18 and TRBJ1-2, is NAGVMQNPRHLVRRRGQEARLRCSPMKGHSHVYWYRQLPEEGLKFMVYLQKENIIDESGMPKERFSAEFPKEGPSILRIQQVVRGDSAAYFCASSPGESYGYTFGSGTRLTVV.

The rearrangement joins TRBV11-2 to TRBJ2-1; 7 bases match TRBD1. With 6 bases clipped from V and 2 bases from J, the junction kept 1 base outside the gene matches. The germline gives CDR1 SGHAT, CDR2 FQNNGV. This CDR3 comprises 13 residues. CDR3 residues: CASSQGAYNEQFF. CDR3 nucleotides: TGTGCCAGCAGTCAGGGGGCCTACAATGAGCAGTTCTTC.

A single count supports this clone. The J gene is TRBJ2-1, the V gene TRBV25-1; TRBD2 matches 11 bases. This CDR3 is built from 16 residues. J lost 9 bases, V lost 4 bases, and 11 bases had no gene match. Looked up from germline, CDR1 is MGHDK and CDR2 is SYGVNS. In nucleotides, the CDR3 is TGTGCCAGCAGTGTGGGACTAGCGGAAAGAGGGGGTGAGCAGTTCTTC. Encoded protein: CASSVGLAERGGEQFF.

This rearrangement joins TRBV6-5 to TRBJ2-5, with 8 positions matching TRBD2. The CDR3 consists of 15 residues. The trim removed 6 bases at V and 2 bases at J, leaving 8 bases unmatched. CDR1 is MNHEY and CDR2 is SVGAGI in the germline V gene. As DNA, the CDR3 is TGTGCCAGCAGGGCTAGCGGGCCGTTTCAAGAGACCCAGTACTTC. It translates to CASRASGPFQETQYF.

In its sample, this clone was seen once. The gene calls are TRBV5-1 and TRBJ2-1; 12 positions match TRBD2. Germline V gene data show CDR1 as SGHRS and CDR2 as YFSETQ. V trimming: 0 bases; J trimming: 8 bases; junction bases outside the gene matches: 6. The CDR3 spans 16 residues. CDR3 in DNA: TGCGCCAGCAGCTTGGCTGTGACTAGCGGGGGTTATGAGCAGTTCTTC. It translates to CASSLAVTSGGYEQFF.

The chain links TRBV7-6 to TRBJ1-2, with TRBD1 as a possible D gene (5 bases). CDR1 and CDR2 (germline): SGHVS, FNYEAQ. The CDR3 is 15 residues long. The V and J ends lost 2 bases and 6 bases respectively, with 16 bases between them. The CDR3 nucleotides read TGTGCCAGCAGCTTAACACCCGGGGGTACGGATGGCTACACCTTC. This translates into CASSLTPGGTDGYTF. Using reference TRBV7-6 and TRBJ1-2 for the parts outside the CDR3, the full variable domain is GAGVSQSPRYKVTKRGQDVALRCDPISGHVSLYWYRQALGQGPEFLTYFNYEAQQDKSGLPNDRFSAERPEGSISTLTIQRTEQRDSAMYRCASSLTPGGTDGYTFGSGTRLTVV.

The chain is built from TRBV5-1 and TRBJ2-1; D perhaps matches TRBD2 (5 bases). Germline assignment: CDR1 SGHRS and CDR2 YFSETQ. The CDR3 contains 16 residues. The germline V and J ends were trimmed by 2 bases and 2 bases, with 14 bases remaining between them. CDR3 nucleotide sequence: TGCGCCAGCAGCTTTGACGGCGGGCTCACCTACAATGAGCAGTTCTTC. Translating it yields CASSFDGGLTYNEQFF.

The chain carries TRBV30 and TRBJ2-2; 9 bases align to TRBD2. The J segment lost 3 bases and the V segment lost 0 bases, leaving 14 bases of the junction unmatched. CDR1 is GTSNPN and CDR2 is SVGIG in the germline V gene (reference sequence). CDR3 length: 19 residues. The CDR3 DNA reads as TGTGCCTGGAGTGTAATCTTCGGAGGCGGGGGGGCCGACACCGGGGAGCTGTTTTTT. It encodes CAWSVIFGGGGADTGELFF.

The chain employs TRBV30 and TRBJ1-1, with D maybe TRBD1 (5 bases). Germline V gene lookup returns CDR1 GTSNPN and CDR2 SVGIG (reference sequence). The length of the CDR3 is 13 residues. CDR3 sequence: CARTTGLNTEAFF. The CDR3 nucleotides are TGTGCGCGAACTACAGGTTTGAACACTGAAGCTTTCTTT.

To note about this clone: The junction does not match germline at one end; this may be a read error. The rearrangement joins TRBV5-1 to TRBJ1-5; 10 positions agree with TRBD1. Germline V lookup: CDR1 SGHRS, CDR2 YFSETQ. This CDR3 is built from 15 residues. The CDR3, as DNA: TGCGCCAACAGCTCGGGACAGGGGATAAATCAGCCCCAGCATTTT. It codes for CANSSGQGINQPQHF.

Notes on this clone: Compared with germline, one end of the junction differs, possibly owing to a read error. Additional DNA sequences in this sample encode the identical CDR3. The chain employs TRBV30 and TRBJ1-1; TRBD1 matches at 8 bases. The CDR3 loop spans 12 amino acids. Germline V gene lookup returns CDR1 GTSNPN and CDR2 SVGIG (reference sequence). Here the CDR3 reads CAWNAGGSEAFF. The CDR3 DNA is TGTGCCTGGAATGCAGGGGGCTCTGAAGCCTTCTTT.

The chain joins TRBV5-4 to TRBJ2-2; 9 positions match TRBD2. The J segment lost 3 bases and the V segment lost 0 bases, leaving 6 bases of the junction unmatched. Germline values: CDR1 SGHNT, CDR2 YYREEE (reference sequence). The CDR3 length is 17 residues. CDR3 region: CASSLGAAGGHTGELFF. For the CDR3, the DNA is TGTGCCAGCAGCTTGGGCGCAGCGGGGGGACACACCGGGGAGCTGTTTTTT. Drawing the rest from reference TRBV5-4 and TRBJ2-2, the complete variable domain is ETGVTQSPTHLIKTRGQQVTLRCSSQSGHNTVSWYQQALGQGPQFIFQYYREEENGRGNFPPRFSGLQFPNYSSELNVNALELDDSALYLCASSLGAAGGHTGELFFGEGSRLTVL.

The chain uses TRBV18 and TRBJ2-5; D is ambiguous. Trimming removed 2 bases at V and 5 bases at J, with 9 bases between. There are 13 residues in the CDR3. The germline V gene has CDR1 KGHSH and CDR2 LQKENI. In DNA form, the CDR3 reads TGTGCCAGCTCACCAGGAGTGGAGGAGACCCAGTACTTC. This codes for CASSPGVEETQYF. The whole variable domain, remainder taken from reference TRBV18 and TRBJ2-5, is NAGVMQNPRHLVRRRGQEARLRCSPMKGHSHVYWYRQLPEEGLKFMVYLQKENIIDESGMPKERFSAEFPKEGPSILRIQQVVRGDSAAYFCASSPGVEETQYFGPGTRLLVL.

The chain recombines TRBV19 with TRBJ2-1, with TRBD2 identical over 8 bases. Trimming removed 6 bases from V and 7 bases from J; junction bases left unmatched: 11. The CDR3 spans 15 residues. Germline CDR1 and CDR2: LNHDA and SQIVND (reference sequence). The CDR3 here is CASRSQRGPGNEQFF. The CDR3 region has the DNA TGTGCCAGTAGGAGCCAGCGGGGGCCGGGAAATGAGCAGTTCTTC. The full variable domain, with the rest looked up from reference TRBV19 and TRBJ2-1, is DGGITQSPKYLFRKEGQNVTLSCEQNLNHDAMYWYRQDPGQGLRLIYYSQIVNDFQKGDIAEGYSVSREKKESFPLTVTSAQKNPTAFYLCASRSQRGPGNEQFFGPGTRLTVL.